What follows are 17 T cell receptor beta chains derived from one specimen sequenced in a study of early stage breast cancer tumors. The repertoire was sequenced with immunoSEQ multiplex PCR; TCRdb's copy has only in-frame clones and lacks some. This sample has roughly 56,000 clones, with 60% to 85% found just once. Sequencing was done on a sample of blood. Receptors originate from a person between 30 and 45 years old with breast cancer.

By share of the sample, this clone is large. The V gene is TRBV6-1, the J gene TRBJ1-4; D unresolved. The CDR3 consists of 14 residues. V dropped 1 base and J dropped 7 bases, with 10 bases sitting between them. CDR1 is MNHNS and CDR2 is SASEGT in the germline V gene. CDR3 in amino acids: CASSEGVNLEKLFF. CDR3 DNA: TGTGCCAGCAGTGAAGGGGTTAATCTTGAAAAACTGTTTTTT.

The chain has TRBV19 and TRBJ2-7; 10 bases fit TRBD2. Germline CDR1 is LNHDA and CDR2 is SQIVND (reference sequence). V gave up 7 bases and J gave up 2 bases; unmatched junction bases: 2. The length of the CDR3 is 13 residues. The CDR3 nucleotides read TGTGCCAGTACCAGCGGGAGGGCCTACGAGCAGTACTTC. Translated, it gives CASTSGRAYEQYF.

The CDR3 loop is CASSASSGRGNEQFF. The CDR3 nucleotides are TGTGCCAGCAGCGCATCTAGCGGGAGAGGAAATGAGCAGTTCTTC. V gene TRBV9 combines with J gene TRBJ2-1; 10 positions agree with TRBD2. CDR1 is SGDLS and CDR2 is YYNGEE in the germline V gene. The CDR3 is made up of 15 amino acids. The trim removed 3 bases at V and 7 bases at J, leaving 7 bases unmatched. The variable domain in full, with the rest retrieved from reference TRBV9 and TRBJ2-1, is DSGVTQTPKHLITATGQRVTLRCSPRSGDLSVYWYQQSLDQGLQFLIQYYNGEERAKGNILERFSAQQFPDLHSELNLSSLELGDSALYFCASSASSGRGNEQFFGPGTRLTVL.

For the CDR3, the DNA is TGTGCCAGCAGCTCTGGACTAGCGGGAGAAGAGACCCAGTACTTC. As protein: CASSSGLAGEETQYF. The rearrangement uses TRBV11-3 and TRBJ2-5; 13 bases match TRBD2. V shed 4 bases and J 3 bases; nucleotides not matched to a gene: 2. The germline V gene encodes CDR1 SGHNT and CDR2 YENEEA. The CDR3 runs 15 residues.

V usage is TRBV19 and J usage is TRBJ2-4, with D perhaps assigned TRBD1 or TRBD2 (6 bases each). With 6 bases removed from V and 7 bases from J, the gap between germline ends came to 28 bases. Germline V gene data show CDR1 as LNHDA and CDR2 as SQIVND (reference sequence). The CDR3 has 18 residues. The CDR3 bases are TGTGCCAGTAGCCAAGTGGGTACGGGACACACGGAGGGGAACATTCAGTACTTC. It yields the protein CASSQVGTGHTEGNIQYF.

The CDR3 spells CASSPAGDRGNYGYTF. CDR3 nucleotides: TGTGCCAGCAGCCCAGCAGGGGACAGGGGGAACTATGGCTACACCTTC. The rearrangement uses TRBV7-6 and TRBJ1-2, with TRBD1 matching over 11 bases. With 5 bases clipped from V and 2 bases from J, the junction kept 7 bases outside the gene matches. CDR3 size: 16 residues. CDR1 is SGHVS, CDR2 FNYEAQ, per germline.

CDR3 in DNA: TGCGCCAGCAGCTTGCAGGCGGCCGGAGGGGATGGCTACACCTTC. Protein: CASSLQAAGGDGYTF. The rearrangement uses TRBV5-1 and TRBJ1-2, with a weak D call TRBD1 (5 bases). The V gene's germline CDR1 is SGHRS and CDR2 YFSETQ. The CDR3 extends over 15 amino acids. Trimming stripped 1 base from V and 6 bases from J, with 16 bases between.

The count of this clone is one. The rearrangement uses TRBV7-2 and TRBJ2-1; D gene unclear. The V gene lost 1 base and the J gene lost 9 bases, with 10 bases spanning the gap. Germline-derived CDR1 and CDR2 are SGHTA and FQGNSA. The CDR3 runs to 13 residues. CDR3 sequence reads: CASSLGLDIEQFF. CDR3 DNA sequence: TGTGCCAGCAGCTTAGGCCTAGACATTGAGCAGTTCTTC.

This clone was picked up a small number of times. The chain combines TRBV11-2 with TRBJ2-1, with TRBD2 matching over 7 bases. The CDR3 is 16 residues long. Germline loops: CDR1 SGHAT, CDR2 FQNNGV. Trimming took 1 base from V and 5 from J; bases not matched to a gene: 8. CDR3 DNA: TGTGCCAGCAGCTTAGGGGAGGGAGGTTTACACAATGAGCAGTTCTTC. The encoded protein is CASSLGEGGLHNEQFF.

The chain is built from TRBV27 and TRBJ1-6, with D tentatively TRBD1 (6 bases). The V gene lost 0 bases and the J gene lost 7 bases, with 16 bases spanning the gap. CDR3 length equals 17 residues. Germline CDR1 reads MNHEY; CDR2 reads SMNVEV (reference sequence). CDR3: CASSLSYLGALNSPLHF. The CDR3 nucleotides are TGTGCCAGCAGTTTATCATACCTGGGGGCCTTAAATTCACCCCTCCACTTT.

V is TRBV4-2 and J is TRBJ2-6; D is ambiguous. The V gene lost 1 base and the J gene lost 0 bases, with 4 bases spanning the gap. The CDR3 consists of 15 residues. Germline V lookup: CDR1 LGHNA, CDR2 YNFKEQ. The chain's CDR3 is CASSQVPSGANVLTF. Here the CDR3 DNA reads TGTGCCAGCAGCCAAGTCCCCTCTGGGGCCAACGTCCTGACTTTC.

This chain joins TRBV11-2 and TRBJ2-1; 11 bases are shared with TRBD2. J gave up 10 bases and V 5 bases, and 10 bases lay outside the gene matches. This CDR3 spans 15 amino acids. Germline assignment: CDR1 SGHAT and CDR2 FQNNGV. The CDR3 region has the DNA TGTGCCAGCAGCCTTTTTCCGACTAGCGGGACCGAGCAGTTCTTC. It specifies CASSLFPTSGTEQFF.

The chain has TRBV5-1 and TRBJ1-2; 7 nucleotides align to TRBD1. The J segment lost 4 bases and the V segment lost 7 bases, leaving 16 bases of the junction unmatched. CDR3 length equals 16 residues. Germline V gene lookup returns CDR1 SGHRS and CDR2 YFSETQ. CDR3: CASGSEPTGYGYGYTF. CDR3 in DNA: TGCGCCAGCGGCTCCGAACCGACAGGGTATGGCTATGGCTACACCTTC.

CDR3 bases: TGTGCCAGCAGCTTATGGGCGGTCAGAGAGACCCAGTACTTC. Protein: CASSLWAVRETQYF. V is TRBV7-2 and J is TRBJ2-5, with unresolved D. The CDR3 length is 14 residues. Per germline, CDR1 SGHTA and CDR2 FQGNSA. Trimming took off 2 bases at V and 4 bases at J, with 11 bases between the two ends.

The chain carries TRBV5-2 and TRBJ2-7; the table's D call of TRBD2 was not tested on the DNA. TRBV5-2 is listed as a pseudogene. The CDR3 runs to 15 residues. The CDR3 sequence is CASSQVPGLGYEQYF. The DNA for the CDR3 is TGCGCCAGCAGCCAAGTTCCGGGACTAGGCTACGAGCAGTACTTC.

This chain uses TRBV11-2 with TRBJ1-5; D is undetermined. The germline V and J ends were trimmed by 1 base and 4 bases, with 5 bases remaining between them. CDR1 and CDR2 from the germline V gene are SGHAT and FQNNGV. The CDR3 consists of 13 residues. CDR3 region: CASSLGENQPQHF. The CDR3 DNA reads as TGTGCCAGCAGCTTAGGAGAAAATCAGCCCCAGCATTTT.

V usage is TRBV6-5 and J usage is TRBJ1-5; D not resolved. V lost 0 bases, J lost 12 bases, and 9 bases lay in between. Germline V gene lookup returns CDR1 MNHEY and CDR2 SVGAGI. CDR3 length: 12 amino acids. CDR3 coding DNA: TGTGCCAGCAGTTACTCGAGGGAGTACCAGCATTTT. This sequence encodes CASSYSREYQHF.